This TCR beta chain comes out of a study of T cell responses to AZD1222 COVID-19 vaccine. Profiling relied on immunoSEQ multiplex PCR, and the TCRdb table lists in-frame clones only, not all of them. Of some 150,000 clones in the sample, approximately 94% are singletons; the top ten hold approximately 2%. Germline CDR1 and CDR2: SNHLY and FYNNEI. The CDR3 sequence is 13 residues long. V lost 3 bases to trimming and J lost 0 bases, with 5 bases between them. This TCR came from an adult in good health. This sample comprised peripheral blood, obtained on day 0 of AZD1222 vaccination. This rearrangement joins TRBV2 to TRBJ1-1; the D is unclear. The CDR3 sequence is CASSDGVNTEAFF. The CDR3 nucleotides read TGTGCCAGCAGTGATGGGGTGAACACTGAAGCTTTCTTT.